This entry features one TCR beta chain sequence. Its antigen is currently unknown. Using immunoSEQ multiplex PCR, the repertoire was profiled, and TCRdb retains in-frame clones only, with some absent. The table has about 20,000 clones, 55% to 80% seen once. Stated treatment: 15 Gy SBRT to primary tumor, nephrectomy 4 weeks later. Nephrectomy followed 15 Gy stereotactic body radiation by 4 weeks. The data originate from a study of radiation and T cells in renal cell carcinoma. Study findings and constraints: Dominant CDR3 motifs occupied more repertoire in irradiated than control tumors. From baseline, blood top tumor clonotypes peaked at 2 weeks post-radiation. Irradiated tumors had higher TCR clonality than control tumors.

The material was tumor tissue, obtained from a patient whose treatment included radiotherapy and nephrectomy. The sequence was obtained from a woman aged 70-85 years with renal cell carcinoma.

DNA of the CDR3: TGTGCCAGTATATTAGACAGTGTCAACACTGAAGCTTTCTTT. Amino acid sequence: CASILDSVNTEAFF. V is TRBV19 and J is TRBJ1-1, with D maybe TRBD1 (5 bases). The CDR3 totals 14 residues. CDR1 is LNHDA and CDR2 is SQIVND in the germline V gene (reference sequence). V shed 7 bases and J shed 2 bases, with 14 bases lying between them. The variable domain in full, completed from reference TRBV19 and TRBJ1-1, reads DGGITQSPKYLFRKEGQNVTLSCEQNLNHDAMYWYRQDPGQGLRLIYYSQIVNDFQKGDIAEGYSVSREKKESFPLTVTSAQKNPTAFYLCASILDSVNTEAFFGQGTRLTVV.